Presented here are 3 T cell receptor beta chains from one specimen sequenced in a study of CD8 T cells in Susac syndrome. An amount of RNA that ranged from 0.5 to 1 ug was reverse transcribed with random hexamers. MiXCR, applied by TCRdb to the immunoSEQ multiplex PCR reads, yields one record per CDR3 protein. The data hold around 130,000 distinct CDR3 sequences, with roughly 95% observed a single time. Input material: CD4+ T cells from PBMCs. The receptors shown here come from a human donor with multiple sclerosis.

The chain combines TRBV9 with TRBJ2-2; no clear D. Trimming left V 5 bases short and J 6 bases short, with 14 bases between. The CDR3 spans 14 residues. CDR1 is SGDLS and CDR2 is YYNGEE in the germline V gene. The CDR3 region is CASRPGNTPGELFF. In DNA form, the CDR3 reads TGTGCCAGCAGGCCGGGCAACACCCCCGGGGAGCTGTTTTTT. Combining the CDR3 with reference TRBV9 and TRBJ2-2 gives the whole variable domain DSGVTQTPKHLITATGQRVTLRCSPRSGDLSVYWYQQSLDQGLQFLIQYYNGEERAKGNILERFSAQQFPDLHSELNLSSLELGDSALYFCASRPGNTPGELFFGEGSRLTVL.

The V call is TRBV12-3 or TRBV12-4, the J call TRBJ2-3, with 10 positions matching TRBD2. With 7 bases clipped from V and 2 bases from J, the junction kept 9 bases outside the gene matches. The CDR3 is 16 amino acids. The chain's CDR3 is CASTARLAGDTDTQYF. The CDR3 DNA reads TGTGCCAGCACCGCCCGGCTAGCGGGGGACACAGATACGCAGTATTTT.

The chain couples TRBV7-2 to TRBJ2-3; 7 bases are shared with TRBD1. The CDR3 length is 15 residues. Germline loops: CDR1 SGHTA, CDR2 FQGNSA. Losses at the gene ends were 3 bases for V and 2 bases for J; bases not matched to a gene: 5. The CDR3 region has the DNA TGTGCCAGCAGCTTGACAGGGCTACACACAGATACGCAGTATTTT. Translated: CASSLTGLHTDTQYF.